This TCR beta chain appears in the sequencing data of a study of blood T cell repertoires in COVID-19. Study-level background: Acute and convalescent COVID-19 specimens originated in the United States, Italy and Spain. Nucleic acid was either cDNA or gDNA, and it came from T cells, B-cell-depleted T cells, or PBMCs.

In the original analysis: Researchers report that nucleated cell counts were estimated from reference gene primer amplification. The table came from immunoSEQ multiplex PCR; TCRdb's copy has only in-frame clones and leaves some out. Clonal size and the V and J genes are those of that table, whereas D and trimming came from the DNA. Of about 48,000 clones listed, 75% to 95% were seen once; the top ten hold approximately 4.9%. V lost 5 bases to trimming and J lost 6 bases; unmatched junction nucleotides: 3. The germline CDR1 and CDR2 sequences are SGHTA and FQGNSA. The CDR3 consists of 14 residues. Input material: peripheral blood. The chain couples TRBV7-2 to TRBJ2-3, with 12 bases fitting TRBD2. The TCR originated in a man between 65 and 85 years old with acute or convalescent COVID-19. The CDR3 DNA is TGTGCCAGCAGCCGTCTAGCGGGGGGGGATACGCAGTATTTT. Protein: CASSRLAGGDTQYF.